This T cell receptor beta chain was identified during a study of T cells in Graves' hyperthyroidism and ophthalmopathy. Study-wide results and limits: Within blood appeared most thyroid clonotypes that had expanded above 0.001. Model output signaled ophthalmopathy a median roughly 6 months ahead of onset.

Lactation, pregnancy, other autoimmune disease or uncontrolled infection led to exclusion of patients. The investigators amplified TCR beta CDR3 regions from RNA transcripts. HTBI primers drove first-round RT-PCR of the TCR CDR3. TCRdb fed the multiplex PCR reads into MiXCR, producing one record per CDR3 protein. Here the sample spans 540,000 or so distinct CDR3 sequences, roughly 14% being singletons. Regarding this clonotype: As yet, its antigen is unknown.

This sequence was found in a woman between 25 and 40 years old with Graves' hyperthyroidism. Material for sequencing was blood.

CDR3 sequence (DNA): TGTGCCAGCACCCACGGGACCAGGGGGCAGGGGAACACTGAAGCTTTCTTT. Protein product: CASTHGTRGQGNTEAFF. The chain links TRBV11-2 to TRBJ1-1; 8 nucleotides align to TRBD1. V was clipped by 7 bases and J by 1 base; unmatched bases: 14. CDR3 length equals 17 residues. The germline V gene encodes CDR1 SGHAT and CDR2 FQNNGV. Combining the CDR3 with reference TRBV11-2 and TRBJ1-1 gives the whole variable domain EAGVAQSPRYKIIEKRQSVAFWCNPISGHATLYWYQQILGQGPKLLIQFQNNGVVDDSQLPKDRFSAERLKGVDSTLKIQPAKLEDSAVYLCASTHGTRGQGNTEAFFGQGTRLTVV.